The next 22 T cell receptor beta chains were all read from a single sample in a study of T cells in localized non-small cell lung cancer. The repertoire was sequenced with immunoSEQ multiplex PCR; TCRdb's copy has only in-frame clones and lacks some. Of around 50,000 clones listed, roughly 86% are singletons. Sample: PBMCs, taken before any cancer treatment. The receptors here all came from a female donor with stage II lung adenocarcinoma.

This chain links TRBV7-2 with TRBJ2-7; TRBD1 is a possible D gene (6 bases). Germline V gene sequence: CDR1 SGHTA, CDR2 FQGNSA. The CDR3 has 13 amino acids. Trimming cost V 5 bases and J 3 bases, with 11 bases left between them. This CDR3 is CASSPWTVYEQYF. The CDR3 nucleotides read TGTGCCAGCAGCCCTTGGACAGTCTACGAGCAGTACTTC.

The chain couples TRBV6-1 to TRBJ1-2, with a weak D call TRBD1 (5 bases). The germline V gene has CDR1 MNHNS and CDR2 SASEGT. The CDR3 sequence is 15 residues long. With 7 bases removed from V and 6 bases from J, the gap between germline ends came to 21 bases. The CDR3 DNA follows: TGTGCCAGCATTGCCAGGGCGAGGGCGATCGATGGCTACACCTTC. Its translation: CASIARARAIDGYTF.

The sample holds one count of this clone. V is TRBV2 and J is TRBJ2-2; 7 nucleotides agree with TRBD1. CDR1 and CDR2 (germline): SNHLY, FYNNEI. V lost 7 bases, J lost 2 bases, and 7 bases stayed unmatched. The CDR3 extends over 15 amino acids. Written as DNA, the CDR3 is TGTGCCAGCACTGGAACAGGGGTTAACACCGGGGAGCTGTTTTTT. This sequence encodes CASTGTGVNTGELFF.

This clone was counted once. This rearrangement joins TRBV6-5 to TRBJ1-2, with D unclear. The V gene lost 5 bases and the J gene lost 3 bases, with 16 bases spanning the gap. The CDR3 contains 15 residues. Germline V gives CDR1 MNHEY, CDR2 SVGAGI. CDR3 sequence: CASSRSPTRDYGYTF. The CDR3 region has the DNA TGTGCCAGCAGTCGCAGTCCCACTAGGGACTATGGCTACACCTTC.

J is TRBJ1-5 and V is TRBV2; perhaps TRBD1 as D (6 bases). The CDR3 sequence is 16 residues long. The V and J ends lost 6 bases and 5 bases respectively, with 20 bases between them. Germline V gene data show CDR1 as SNHLY and CDR2 as FYNNEI. CDR3: CASRQPMVSGDQPQHF. CDR3 coding DNA: TGTGCCAGCAGACAGCCTATGGTGTCAGGGGATCAGCCCCAGCATTTT.

V usage is TRBV5-1 and J usage is TRBJ1-6, with TRBD1 matching over 7 bases. The germline gives CDR1 SGHRS, CDR2 YFSETQ. CDR3 length: 17 residues. V was pared by 4 bases and J by 0 bases, with 7 bases of the junction left unmatched. In nucleotides, the CDR3 is TGCGCCAGCAGCGACGGGACAGCGAGCTCCTATAATTCACCCCTCCACTTT. It yields the protein CASSDGTASSYNSPLHF.

The chain employs TRBV20-1 and TRBJ1-2; D ambiguous. The germline V gene has CDR1 DFQATT and CDR2 SNEGSKA (reference sequence). This CDR3 has 11 residues. DNA for the CDR3: TGCAGCCCTCGAGGGAGCTATGGCTACACCTTC. Translated: CSPRGSYGYTF.

The genes are TRBV11-2 and TRBJ1-1, with no clear D. Trimming took 5 bases from V and 0 from J, leaving 7 bases between them. The CDR3 is 13 residues long. CDR1 is SGHAT and CDR2 is FQNNGV in the germline V gene. The CDR3 sequence is CASSIGLNTEAFF. CDR3 sequence (DNA): TGTGCCAGCAGCATTGGATTGAACACTGAAGCTTTCTTT.

This clone was counted a single time. V is TRBV10-2 and J is TRBJ2-1; 7 bases map to TRBD2. The germline CDR1 and CDR2 sequences are WSHSY and SAAADI. The V gene end was trimmed by 7 bases and the J gene end by 4 bases; junction bases not matched to a gene: 4. The length of the CDR3 is 13 residues. CDR3 residues: CASIPSGYNEQFF. The CDR3 region has the DNA TGCGCCAGCATACCTAGCGGTTACAATGAGCAGTTCTTC.

CDR3 loop: CASSVSSYTEAFF. Here the CDR3 DNA reads TGTGCCAGCAGTGTAAGTTCCTACACTGAAGCTTTCTTT. V usage is TRBV2 and J usage is TRBJ1-1; D remains ambiguous. Germline V gives CDR1 SNHLY, CDR2 FYNNEI. V was clipped by 4 bases and J by 3 bases, with 9 bases between them. The CDR3 consists of 13 residues.

The chain carries TRBV5-1 and TRBJ2-7; D ambiguous. This CDR3 is 15 amino acids long. The germline V gene has CDR1 SGHRS and CDR2 YFSETQ. V lost 4 bases and J 1 base, leaving 15 bases between the germline ends. In nucleotides, the CDR3 is TGCGCCAGCAGCCCGGGCGTCCCCGTATCCTACGAGCAGTACTTC. It encodes CASSPGVPVSYEQYF.

This chain connects TRBV27 to TRBJ2-2, with 7 bases fitting TRBD2. With V trimmed by 7 bases and J by 0 bases, 8 bases remained unmatched. CDR3 length: 16 amino acids. Germline CDR1 MNHEY, CDR2 SMNVEV (reference sequence). CDR3 nucleotide sequence: TGTGCCAGCACCCGGGGTCGGGGGGCGAACACCGGGGAGCTGTTTTTT. Its translation is CASTRGRGANTGELFF.

The chain recombines TRBV5-1 with TRBJ2-5; TRBD2 matches at 14 bases. The CDR3 runs 16 residues. The germline gives CDR1 SGHRS, CDR2 YFSETQ. V shed 5 bases and J 1 base; nucleotides not matched to a gene: 4. CDR3 protein: CASRPGTSGGQETQYF. CDR3 nucleotides: TGCGCCAGCAGGCCCGGGACTAGCGGGGGCCAAGAGACCCAGTACTTC.

In nucleotides, the CDR3 is TGCGCCAGCAGCTTGGGCGAGGCCCAGTACTTC. This encodes CASSLGEAQYF. This rearrangement joins TRBV5-1 to TRBJ2-5; D not resolved. Germline CDR1 SGHRS, CDR2 YFSETQ. V lost 0 bases and J lost 9, with 6 bases in between. There are 11 residues in the CDR3.

The gene calls are TRBV30 and TRBJ2-1, with D uncertain. Trimming stripped 7 bases from V and 0 bases from J, with 10 bases between. Germline V gene data show CDR1 as GTSNPN and CDR2 as SVGIG (reference sequence). The CDR3 contains 13 residues. CDR3 coding DNA: TGTGCCTTCGGTTCCAGCTCCTACAATGAGCAGTTCTTC. Amino acids: CAFGSSSYNEQFF.

The V call is TRBV28, the J call TRBJ1-2; 8 bases match TRBD1. The V gene end was trimmed by 6 bases and the J gene end by 4 bases; junction bases not matched to a gene: 7. In germline, CDR1 is MDHEN, CDR2 SYDVKM. The CDR3 loop spans 14 amino acids. In DNA form, the CDR3 reads TGTGCCAGCAGGCCAGGGGGCGCAGCCTATGGCTACACCTTC. The encoded protein is CASRPGGAAYGYTF.

This chain joins TRBV6-6 and TRBJ1-1; no definite D call. Trimming removed 4 bases at V and 1 base at J, with 10 bases between. There are 14 residues in the CDR3. CDR1 is MNHNY, CDR2 SVGAGI, per germline (reference sequence). The CDR3 DNA sequence: TGTGCCAGCAGTTTCCTCGAGGGGAACACTGAAGCTTTCTTT. This gives the protein CASSFLEGNTEAFF.

The DNA for the CDR3 is TGTGCCAGCAGTGACTGGGACAGGGCAAACTATGGCTACACCTTC. Amino acid sequence: CASSDWDRANYGYTF. The chain uses TRBV2 and TRBJ1-2; 9 bases map to TRBD1. From germline, CDR1 is SNHLY and CDR2 FYNNEI. This CDR3 spans 15 amino acids. V trimming: 3 bases; J trimming: 2 bases; junction bases outside the gene matches: 4.

This clone came up once. The chain employs TRBV5-6 and TRBJ2-4, with D perhaps given as TRBD1 or TRBD2 (5 bases each). The CDR3 length is 19 residues. Trimming shortened V by 0 bases and J by 0 bases, and 19 bases separated the two germline ends. Germline V gene data show CDR1 as SGHDT and CDR2 as YYEEEE. CDR3 bases: TGTGCCAGCAGCTTGGGGGGGACCGGAGTAAGATCAGCCAAAAACATTCAGTACTTC. Translating gives CASSLGGTGVRSAKNIQYF.

The V gene is TRBV18, the J gene TRBJ2-4, with a possible D match to TRBD2 (7 bases). Trimming cost V 0 bases and J 8 bases, with 11 bases left between them. The CDR3 has 14 amino acids. CDR1 and CDR2 from the germline V gene are KGHSH and LQKENI. The CDR3 region is CASSPPVGGDIQYF. In DNA, the CDR3 is TGTGCCAGCTCACCACCGGTAGGGGGGGACATTCAGTACTTC.

The chain employs TRBV28 and TRBJ1-2; D may be TRBD1 (5 bases). Per the germline V gene, CDR1 is MDHEN and CDR2 is SYDVKM. Trimming stripped 5 bases from V and 3 bases from J, with 10 bases between. The CDR3 is 13 residues long. This chain's CDR3 is CASSRDSYYGYTF. The CDR3 DNA sequence: TGTGCCAGCAGTCGCGACAGCTACTATGGCTACACCTTC.

The CDR3 nucleotides are TGTGCCAGCAGCCCCCCGGGGCAGGTCTCCTACGAGCAGTACTTC. Protein: CASSPPGQVSYEQYF. The chain couples TRBV6-6 to TRBJ2-7; D might be TRBD1 or TRBD2, each matching 5 bases. The germline V and J ends were trimmed by 6 bases and 0 bases, with 15 bases remaining between them. Germline CDR1 is MNHNY and CDR2 is SVGAGI (reference sequence). This CDR3 comprises 15 residues.